This T cell receptor (beta chain) was profiled in a study of OX40 agonist ivuxolimab in advanced cancers. For the wider study: Ivuxolimab, which targeted the costimulatory receptor OX40 (CD134), was an agonistic, fully human IgG2 monoclonal antibody. Intravenous ivuxolimab was administered to patients every 2 weeks at six dose levels: 0.01, 0.1, 0.3, 1.5, 3 and 10 mg/kg. Of the approximately 53 patients in dose escalation, some 20 had hepatocellular carcinoma, about 15 had melanoma, 9 had renal cell carcinoma and 9 had head and neck cancer. A male proportion of nearly 85% and a mean age of roughly 55 years, ranging from 23 to 79, were recorded for the dose-escalation cohort. Patients were allowed to have had prior anti-PD-1, anti-PD-L1 or anti-CTLA-4 therapy, and around two fifths of the dose-escalation patients had been treated with checkpoint inhibitors. Three dose-escalation patients achieved partial responses, one with hepatocellular carcinoma and two with cutaneous melanoma. The point of sequencing TCRbeta in the periphery was to test whether ivuxolimab changed TCR sequence diversity and drove clonal T-cell expansion. The paper covers the monotherapy dose-escalation part of the phase I ivuxolimab trial, which included N of about 56 patients. Overall results and qualifications from the work: Low levels of normalized T-cell clonal expansion were also seen in some patients who did not respond. In partial responders in the 0.1-3.0 mg/kg groups, normalized peripheral clonal expansion was found to be among the lowest, especially among CD8+ T cells. At doses of 0.1 to 3.0 mg/kg, clonal expansion of both CD4+ and CD8+ blood T cells was observed from baseline to week 6. After ivuxolimab, expanded clones were on average more numerous among CD8+ T cells than among CD4+ T cells. The antigen specificity of the peripheral T cells that underwent clonal expansion was not determined.

Genomic DNA was isolated from the sorted cells so that the TCRbeta CDR3 region could be sequenced. The immunoSEQ Assay was used for sequencing of TCRbeta CDR3 regions. Imported from immuneACCESS, the table was reduced by TCRdb to in-frame sequences with V and J called. These copies leave out some clones; in studies compared against another copy, an unresolved V gene accounts for under half, and the cause of the remainder is not known. This sample has about 140,000 clones in its table, and roughly 91% of those were observed once. Roughly 1% of the sample is in the top ten clones. Patients with a history of autoimmune disease or receiving systemic immunosuppression were excluded from the trial. Peripheral blood for TCR sequencing was drawn from every dose cohort at baseline, at cycle 4 day 1 and at cycle 7 day 1. The samples were drawn from a first-in-human, open-label, multicenter phase I dose-escalation trial of ivuxolimab. The trial enrolled adults with locally advanced or metastatic head and neck squamous cell, hepatocellular, melanoma or renal cell carcinoma. Before TCR sequencing, CD4+ T cells and CD8+ T cells were sorted from peripheral blood as separate populations.

Of note for this clone: Its antigen remains unidentified. Base qualities are not recorded, but no much larger clone differs from it by a single base.

Per the germline V gene (reference sequence), MNHNY is the CDR1 and SVGAGI is the CDR2. V gives up 2 bases and J gives up 6 bases, and the segment between their germline ends measures 14 bases. Taken from cysteine to phenylalanine, the CDR3 has 15 residues. Only CDR3 DNA remains: 45 bases, in frame from the first base. The chain is encoded by TRBV6-6 joined to TRBJ1-5; matching of 5 bases hints at TRBD1 as the D gene. This TCR came from an adult with an advanced solid tumor such as melanoma, head and neck, liver or kidney cancer. This material consisted of CD4+ or CD8+ T cells sorted from blood, taken in a trial of the OX40 agonist ivuxolimab. The CDR3 region has the sequence CASSYPEDGAQPQHF. The sequence in DNA is TGTGCCAGCAGTTACCCCGAAGACGGGGCTCAGCCCCAGCATTTT.